The entry below gives a single T cell receptor beta chain sequence along with its context. Sequence at one end of the junction differs from germline and may be a read error. This sample is drawn from a study of tumor-infiltrating lymphocytes in primary liver carcinoma. In the study overall: Ages ranged from 30 to 69, with HCC or mixed HCC-cholangiocarcinoma.

RNA was extracted from whole blood without cell sorting, alongside germline DNA. Starting material of 450 to 500 ng total RNA yielded TCR beta cDNA via a constant-region primer. The TCR beta library was amplified through three nested multiplex PCR rounds in a modified ARM-PCR procedure. Both of the initial two PCR rounds ran for around 9 cycles and employed TRBV1-TRBV30 forward primers alongside a C-beta reverse primer. TCRdb fed the multiplex PCR reads into MiXCR, producing one record per CDR3 protein. The table has under 200,000 distinct CDR3 sequences, 65% seen once. The CDR3 extends over 13 amino acids. CDR1 and CDR2 (germline): SGHAT, FQNNGV.

J is TRBJ1-3 and V is TRBV11-2; perhaps TRBD1 as D (5 bases). This clonotype was obtained from a woman aged 55-75 years with primary liver carcinoma and hepatitis B virus infection. Sequenced sample: peripheral blood. CDR3 protein: CACSFDIGDAIYF. Written as DNA, the CDR3 is TGTGCCTGCAGCTTCGATATAGGGGACGCCATATATTTT.